The T cell receptor beta chain described here comes from a study of neurological immune-mediated disorders. Notes on the study in general: Sharing of CDR3 amino acid sequences among expanded clones across subjects was absent, suggesting private repertoires in all groups.

The V gene lost 8 bases and the J gene lost 0 bases, with 5 bases spanning the gap. The germline CDR1 and CDR2 sequences are SNHLY and FYNNEI. CDR3 length: 13 amino acids. Unsorted libraries were generated from 2 million PBMCs. These cells had been stored in RNAlater at -80 C. In this sample, this clonotype turned up many times. Its target is not known. With 10-nucleotide random UMIs included, cDNA was synthesized by 5'RACE. TCRdb reprocessed the 5' RACE reads via MiXCR and lists one record per CDR3 protein. The sample lists fewer than 35,000 distinct CDR3 sequences, roughly 4.4% occurring once. The receptor was isolated from a man aged 18-30 years in good health. The sample was PBMCs. V is TRBV2 and J is TRBJ2-6; no clear D gene. In DNA form, the CDR3 reads TGTGCCAGCGGTTACTCTGGGGCCAACGTCCTGACTTTC. Protein: CASGYSGANVLTF.